This TCR beta chain comes out of a study of blood T cell repertoires in COVID-19. In germline, CDR1 is SGDLS, CDR2 YYNGEE. Deletions cut 0 bases from V and 2 bases from J, with 11 bases between. This CDR3 region has 15 residues. Methods used by the authors: For nucleated cells, counts were estimated from reference gene primer amplification. TCRdb's table, derived via immunoSEQ multiplex PCR, lists solely in-frame clones and lacks some. The D gene and trimming were derived from the DNA, and the V and J assignments and clone size from that table. The repertoire holds 200,000 to 250,000 clones, with about nine tenths as singletons. In assigning cohorts, the study relied on participant-reported clinical history.

The rearrangement uses TRBV9 and TRBJ2-5; a weak D match, TRBD2 (6 bases). Sequencing used PBMCs or T cells enriched from blood (not recorded which). This sequence was found in a woman in her fifties or sixties in a cohort exposed to, infected with or recovered from COVID-19 (not recorded which). The CDR3 here is CASSVGRGIQETQYF. CDR3 sequence (DNA): TGTGCCAGCAGCGTAGGTCGGGGGATTCAAGAGACCCAGTACTTC.